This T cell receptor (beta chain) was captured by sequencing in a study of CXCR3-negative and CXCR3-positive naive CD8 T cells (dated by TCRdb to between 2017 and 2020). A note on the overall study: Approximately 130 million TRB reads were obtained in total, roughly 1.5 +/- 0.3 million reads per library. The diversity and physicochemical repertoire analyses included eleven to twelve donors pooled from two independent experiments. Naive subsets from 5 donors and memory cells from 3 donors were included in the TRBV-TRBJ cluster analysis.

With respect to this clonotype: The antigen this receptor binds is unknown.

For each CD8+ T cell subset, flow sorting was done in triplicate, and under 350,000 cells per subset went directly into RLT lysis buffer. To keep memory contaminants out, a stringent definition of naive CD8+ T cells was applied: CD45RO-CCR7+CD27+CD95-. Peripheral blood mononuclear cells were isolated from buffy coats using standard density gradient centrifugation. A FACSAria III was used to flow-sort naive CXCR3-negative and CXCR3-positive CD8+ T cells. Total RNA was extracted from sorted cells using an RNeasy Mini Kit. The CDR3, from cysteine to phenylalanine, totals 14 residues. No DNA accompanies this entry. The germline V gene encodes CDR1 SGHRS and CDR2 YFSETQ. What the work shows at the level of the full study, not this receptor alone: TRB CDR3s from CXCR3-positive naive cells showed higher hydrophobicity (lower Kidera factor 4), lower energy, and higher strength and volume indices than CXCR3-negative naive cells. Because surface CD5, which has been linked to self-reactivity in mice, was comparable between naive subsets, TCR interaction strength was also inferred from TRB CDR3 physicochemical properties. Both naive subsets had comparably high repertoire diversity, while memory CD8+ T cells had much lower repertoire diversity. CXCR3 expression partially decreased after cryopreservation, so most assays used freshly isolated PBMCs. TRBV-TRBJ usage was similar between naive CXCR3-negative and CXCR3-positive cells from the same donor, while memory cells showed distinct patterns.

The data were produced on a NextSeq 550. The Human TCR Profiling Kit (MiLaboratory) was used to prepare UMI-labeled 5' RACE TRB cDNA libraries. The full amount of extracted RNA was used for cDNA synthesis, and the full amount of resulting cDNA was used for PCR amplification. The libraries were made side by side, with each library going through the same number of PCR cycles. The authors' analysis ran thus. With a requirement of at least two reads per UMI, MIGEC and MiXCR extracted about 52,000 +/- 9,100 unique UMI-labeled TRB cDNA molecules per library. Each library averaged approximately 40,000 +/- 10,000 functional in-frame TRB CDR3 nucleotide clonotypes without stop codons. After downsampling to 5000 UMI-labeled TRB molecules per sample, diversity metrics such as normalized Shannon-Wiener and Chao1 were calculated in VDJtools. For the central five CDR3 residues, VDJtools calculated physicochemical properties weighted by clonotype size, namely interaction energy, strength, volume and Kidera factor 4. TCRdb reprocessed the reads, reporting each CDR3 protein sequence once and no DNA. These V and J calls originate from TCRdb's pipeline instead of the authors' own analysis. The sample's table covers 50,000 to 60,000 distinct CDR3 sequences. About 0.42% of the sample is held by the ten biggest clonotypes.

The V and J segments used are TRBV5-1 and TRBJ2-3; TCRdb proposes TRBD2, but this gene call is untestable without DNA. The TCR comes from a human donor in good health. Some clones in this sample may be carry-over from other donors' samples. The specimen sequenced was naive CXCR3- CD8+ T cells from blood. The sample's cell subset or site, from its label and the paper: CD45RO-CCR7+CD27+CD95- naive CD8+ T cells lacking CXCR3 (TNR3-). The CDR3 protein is CASSAGLVADTQYF.